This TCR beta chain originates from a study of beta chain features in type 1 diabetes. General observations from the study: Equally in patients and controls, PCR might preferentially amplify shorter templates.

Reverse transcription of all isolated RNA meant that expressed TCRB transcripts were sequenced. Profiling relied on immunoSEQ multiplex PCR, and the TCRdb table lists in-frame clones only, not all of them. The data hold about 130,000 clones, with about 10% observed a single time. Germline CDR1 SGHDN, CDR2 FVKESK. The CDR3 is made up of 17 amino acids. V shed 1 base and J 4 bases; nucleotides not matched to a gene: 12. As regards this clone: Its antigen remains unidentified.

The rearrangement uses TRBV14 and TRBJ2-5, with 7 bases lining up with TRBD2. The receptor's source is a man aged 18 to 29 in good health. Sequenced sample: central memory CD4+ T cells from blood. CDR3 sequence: CASSQVGQLAIPETQYF. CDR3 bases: TGTGCCAGCAGCCAAGTGGGGCAACTAGCGATCCCAGAGACCCAGTACTTC.